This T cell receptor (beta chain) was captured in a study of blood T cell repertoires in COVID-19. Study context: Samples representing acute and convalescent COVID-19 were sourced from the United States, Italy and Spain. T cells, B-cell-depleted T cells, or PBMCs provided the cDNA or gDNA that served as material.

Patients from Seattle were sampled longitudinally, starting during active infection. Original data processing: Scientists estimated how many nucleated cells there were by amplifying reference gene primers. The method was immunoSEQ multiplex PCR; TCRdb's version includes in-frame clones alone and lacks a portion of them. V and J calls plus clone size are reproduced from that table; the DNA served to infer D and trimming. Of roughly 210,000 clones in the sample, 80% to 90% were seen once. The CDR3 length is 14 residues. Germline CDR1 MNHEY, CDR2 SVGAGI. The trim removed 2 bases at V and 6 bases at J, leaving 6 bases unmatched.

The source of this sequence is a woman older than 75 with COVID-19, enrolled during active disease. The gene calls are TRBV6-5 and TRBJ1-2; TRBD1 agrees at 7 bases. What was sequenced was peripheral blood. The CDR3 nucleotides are TGTGCCAGCAGTTACCTTACAGGGGAGAATGGCTACACCTTC. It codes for CASSYLTGENGYTF.